The 13 T cell receptor beta chains reported below all come from one sample, sequenced in a study of T cell responses to AZD1222 COVID-19 vaccine. Data came from immunoSEQ multiplex PCR; TCRdb stores just in-frame clones and leaves some out. The table shows approximately 150,000 clones, with roughly 90% occurring only once. Sequencing was performed on peripheral blood, taken 28 days after the second AZD1222 dose. These receptors all stem from an adult who received the AZD1222 COVID-19 vaccine.

The gene calls are TRBV5-1 and TRBJ1-1, with D possibly TRBD1 on 5 matching bases. V gave up 4 bases and J gave up 1 base, with 14 bases separating them. Germline loops: CDR1 SGHRS, CDR2 YFSETQ. This CDR3 comprises 15 residues. CDR3 bases: TGCGCCAGCAGCCGACACGACAGAGCGAACACTGAAGCTTTCTTT. It codes for CASSRHDRANTEAFF.

This clone was counted between two and nine times. This chain's CDR3 is CASSEEATEAFF. The CDR3 DNA is TGTGCCAGCAGTGAAGAAGCGACTGAAGCTTTCTTT. The chain joins TRBV6-1 to TRBJ1-1; D remains ambiguous. CDR3 length equals 12 residues. Germline lookup yields CDR1 MNHNS and CDR2 SASEGT. V was clipped by 1 base and J by 5 bases, with 5 bases between them.

The chain links TRBV10-3 to TRBJ1-4; no reliable D call. The CDR3 has 13 amino acids. V shed 7 bases and J shed 6 bases, with 12 bases lying between them. Germline V lookup: CDR1 ENHRY, CDR2 SYGVKD. This CDR3 is CAIKEEFHEKLFF. The CDR3 nucleotides read TGTGCCATCAAAGAGGAGTTTCATGAAAAACTGTTTTTT.

The chain links TRBV29-1 to TRBJ1-1, with D unclear. The CDR3 spans 13 residues. Trimming cost V 3 bases and J 1 base, with 9 bases left between them. Germline values: CDR1 SQVTM, CDR2 ANQGSEA. Written as DNA, the CDR3 is TGCAGCGTTGAGAGGAGGCAGAACACTGAAGCTTTCTTT. This encodes CSVERRQNTEAFF. Complete variable domain (other parts from reference TRBV29-1 and TRBJ1-1): SAVISQKPSRDICQRGTSLTIQCQVDSQVTMMFWYRQQPGQSLTLIATANQGSEATYESGFVIDKFPISRPNLTFSTLTVSNMSPEDSSIYLCSVERRQNTEAFFGQGTRLTVV.

This clone appeared once. The genes are TRBV10-3 and TRBJ2-1; 8 nucleotides align to TRBD1. The germline gives CDR1 ENHRY, CDR2 SYGVKD. J was trimmed by 9 bases and V by 0 bases; bases with no gene match: 4. CDR3 length: 14 residues. The CDR3 DNA is TGTGCCATCAGTGAGTCCAGGGGGCGGAGTGAGCAGTTCTTC. Its translation is CAISESRGRSEQFF.

The J gene is TRBJ2-2, the V gene TRBV9; 10 nucleotides match TRBD2. V trimming: 0 bases; J trimming: 5 bases; junction bases outside the gene matches: 7. This CDR3 spans 17 amino acids. CDR1 is SGDLS and CDR2 is YYNGEE in the germline V gene. Here the CDR3 DNA reads TGTGCCAGCAGCGTAGGGACCGGACTAGCGGATACCGGGGAGCTGTTTTTT. The encoded protein is CASSVGTGLADTGELFF.

The V and J genes are TRBV14 and TRBJ1-6; D not resolved. The V end lost 0 bases, the J end lost 13 bases, and 10 bases lay between the germline ends. The length of the CDR3 is 13 residues. Germline assignment: CDR1 SGHDN and CDR2 FVKESK. CDR3 residues: CASSQDYVRPLHF. DNA of the CDR3: TGTGCCAGCAGCCAAGATTACGTCCGTCCCCTCCACTTT.

The chain employs TRBV7-9 and TRBJ2-3; D unclear. Germline values: CDR1 SEHNR, CDR2 FQNEAQ (reference sequence). This CDR3 spans 14 amino acids. Trimming took 4 bases from V and 0 from J, leaving 8 bases between them. CDR3: CASSSLGSTDTQYF. In nucleotides, the CDR3 is TGTGCCAGCAGCTCTTTAGGTAGCACAGATACGCAGTATTTT. The full variable domain, completed using reference TRBV7-9 and TRBJ2-3, is DTGVSQNPRHKITKRGQNVTFRCDPISEHNRLYWYRQTLGQGPEFLTYFQNEAQLEKSRLLSDRFSAERPKGSFSTLEIQRTEQGDSAMYLCASSSLGSTDTQYFGPGTRLTVL.

The chain has TRBV2 and TRBJ2-3; no definite D call. V lost 1 base, J lost 0 bases, and 14 bases lay in between. Germline V gene data show CDR1 as SNHLY and CDR2 as FYNNEI. The CDR3 consists of 17 residues. Here the CDR3 reads CASSEGLGLVSTDTQYF. For the CDR3, the DNA is TGTGCCAGCAGTGAAGGTTTAGGGCTAGTTAGCACAGATACGCAGTATTTT.

The chain employs TRBV2 and TRBJ2-7; D might be TRBD1 or TRBD2, each matching 5 bases. The CDR3 is 15 residues long. Germline loops: CDR1 SNHLY, CDR2 FYNNEI. V dropped 10 bases and J dropped 4 bases, with 23 bases sitting between them. The CDR3 here is CATTAPRDDNYEQYF. As DNA, the CDR3 is TGTGCCACCACGGCGCCCCGGGACGACAATTACGAGCAGTACTTC.

V and J are TRBV5-1 and TRBJ2-1; D remains ambiguous. Germline-derived CDR1 and CDR2 are SGHRS and YFSETQ. V was clipped by 4 bases and J by 2 bases, with 16 bases between them. This CDR3 comprises 16 residues. The CDR3 sequence is CASSPPSGSTYNEQFF. The CDR3 DNA is TGCGCCAGCAGCCCTCCTTCCGGATCAACCTACAATGAGCAGTTCTTC.

The gene calls are TRBV27 and TRBJ1-1, with a tentative D call TRBD1 (5 bases). This CDR3 has 15 amino acids. Trimming stripped 1 base from V and 4 bases from J, with 13 bases between. Germline CDR1 MNHEY, CDR2 SMNVEV (reference sequence). The CDR3 here is CASSLLAPGVTEAFF. The CDR3 DNA follows: TGTGCCAGCAGTTTATTGGCCCCGGGGGTCACTGAAGCTTTCTTT.

V usage is TRBV6-1 and J usage is TRBJ1-6; 7 nucleotides align to TRBD1. There are 17 residues in the CDR3. With V trimmed by 4 bases and J by 4 bases, 10 bases remained unmatched. The V gene's germline CDR1 is MNHNS and CDR2 SASEGT. The CDR3 loop reads CASSARTGQTYNSPLHF. CDR3 nucleotides: TGTGCCAGCAGTGCTCGGACAGGACAAACTTATAATTCACCCCTCCACTTT.